This entry lists 7 T cell receptor beta chains sequenced from one sample in a study of blood T cells in healthy people across ages. Through a sample-barcoded 5' primer and a J-beta primer mix, a second PCR was run for roughly 6 to 12 cycles. TCRdb called the 5' RACE reads again in MiXCR, with one record for every CDR3 protein. The sample includes 1,800,000 or so distinct CDR3 sequences, about two fifths seen only once; the top ten take 20% to 25%. Sequencing was performed on blood. The receptor source for this set is a human donor in good health.

This clonotype was counted many times. The chain recombines TRBV7-2 with TRBJ2-1; D might be TRBD1 (6 bases). Trimming pared 6 bases from V and 6 bases from J, leaving 15 bases between. The CDR3 is made up of 14 amino acids. Looked up from germline, CDR1 is SGHTA and CDR2 is FQGNSA. This CDR3 reads CASSPDRSSNEQFF. For the CDR3, the DNA is TGTGCCAGCAGTCCCGACAGGTCATCCAATGAGCAGTTCTTC. The variable domain in full, completed from reference TRBV7-2 and TRBJ2-1, reads GAGVSQSPSNKVTEKGKDVELRCDPISGHTALYWYRQSLGQGLEFLIYFQGNSAPDKSGLPSDRFSAERTGGSVSTLTIQRTQQEDSAVYLCASSPDRSSNEQFFGPGTRLTVL.

The rearrangement links TRBV6-2 or TRBV6-3 to TRBJ1-6; the D is unclear. This CDR3 comprises 16 residues. Germline values: CDR1 MNHEY, CDR2 SVGEGT. Trimming pared 3 bases from V and 3 bases from J, leaving 12 bases between. The CDR3 DNA follows: TGTGCCAGCAGTTATTCGGACGGAAACTATAATTCACCCCTCCACTTT. Its protein product is CASSYSDGNYNSPLHF.

This clonotype was counted only a few times. CDR3 protein: CASSLSGEGTDEQFF. In nucleotides, the CDR3 is TGTGCCAGCAGTTTATCAGGGGAGGGTACAGATGAGCAGTTCTTC. The chain is built from TRBV28 and TRBJ2-1; D is possibly TRBD2 (7 bases). V was cut by 1 base and J by 8 bases, with 15 bases left in between. Germline CDR1 MDHEN, CDR2 SYDVKM. The CDR3 loop spans 15 amino acids.

This clonotype has a handful of counts. V and J are TRBV5-6 and TRBJ2-7; D not certain. Between the trimmed V and J ends, which lost 0 bases and 7 bases, there was a span of 11 bases. Germline V gene lookup returns CDR1 SGHDT and CDR2 YYEEEE. CDR3 length: 13 amino acids. The CDR3 is CASSLAYSVEQYF. DNA of the CDR3: TGTGCCAGCAGCTTGGCCTACAGCGTAGAGCAGTACTTC. Full variable domain (missing parts from reference TRBV5-6 and TRBJ2-7): DAGVTQSPTHLIKTRGQQVTLRCSPKSGHDTVSWYQQALGQGPQFIFQYYEEEERQRGNFPDRFSGHQFPNYSSELNVNALLLGDSALYLCASSLAYSVEQYFGPGTRLTVT.

J is TRBJ2-7 and V is TRBV5-1; D possibly corresponds to TRBD1 (6 bases). Per the germline V gene, CDR1 is SGHRS and CDR2 is YFSETQ. This CDR3 spans 12 amino acids. V lost 7 bases, J lost 2 bases, and 10 bases lay in between. DNA of the CDR3: TGCGCCAGCCGGGGACACGCCTACGAGCAGTACTTC. It yields the protein CASRGHAYEQYF.

About this clonotype: The junction departs from the called germline gene at one end, perhaps through a read error. This chain joins TRBV20-1 and TRBJ2-7, with TRBD1 as a possible D gene (5 bases). Germline V CDR1 and CDR2: DFQATT, SNEGSKA (reference sequence). The CDR3 contains 15 residues. CDR3: CSADSRQGLSYEQYF. The CDR3 DNA follows: TGCAGTGCCGATTCAAGGCAGGGCCTCTCCTACGAGCAATACTTC.

This clonotype was observed many times. The J gene is TRBJ2-7, the V gene TRBV29-1; D is perhaps TRBD1 (5 bases). V lost 6 bases to trimming and J lost 1 base, with 16 bases between them. Germline-derived CDR1 and CDR2 are SQVTM and ANQGSEA. CDR3 length: 14 amino acids. The CDR3 is CSVVDRRRSYEQYF. The DNA of the CDR3 is TGCAGCGTCGTAGACAGACGACGGTCCTACGAGCAGTACTTC.